Listed below are T cell receptor beta chains from one sample, sequenced in a study of breast tumors, draining lymph nodes, adjacent tissues. TCRdb re-called the multiplex PCR reads with MiXCR, one entry per CDR3 protein. This sample carries roughly 80,000 distinct CDR3 sequences, approximately 19% of them seen once, and the ten largest clones take about 2.4%. The sequencing input was axillary lymph node tissue. Receptors originate from a female donor with breast cancer. Some clones in this sample may be carry-over from other donors' samples. Each CDR3 is given with its conserved first and last residue. D genes are given only for firm matches. A row's size may be missing; if present it is once, few, many or a size class.

v_call	d_call	clone_size	j_call	cdr3_aa	cdr3_nt
TRBV5-1	NA	few	TRBJ2-2	CASSWGTNTGELFF	TGCGCCAGCAGCTGGGGCACTAACACCGGGGAGCTGTTTTTT
TRBV2	NA	many	TRBJ1-5	CASSGQSLNQPQHF	TGTGCCAGCAGTGGACAGTCCCTCAATCAGCCCCAGCATTTT
TRBV4-3	NA	many	TRBJ2-6	CASSQKVRSRGANVLTF	TGCGCCAGCAGCCAAAAGGTGCGGTCGAGGGGGGCCAACGTCCTGACTTTC
TRBV5-1	TRBD2	many	TRBJ2-1	CASSSNLLAGSYNEQFF	TGCGCCAGCAGCTCGAACCTCCTAGCGGGCTCCTACAATGAGCAGTTCTTC
TRBV6-2/TRBV6-3	TRBD2	NA	TRBJ2-1	CASSYGAGSYNEQFF	TGTGCCAGCAGTTATGGAGCGGGGTCCTACAATGAGCAGTTCTTC
TRBV6-2/TRBV6-3	NA	many	TRBJ2-7	CASARLSSYEQYF	TGTGCCAGCGCTAGGCTGAGCTCCTACGAGCAGTACTTC
TRBV9	NA	many	TRBJ2-2	CASSVEWAANTGELFF	TGTGCCAGCAGCGTAGAGTGGGCCGCGAACACCGGGGAGCTGTTTTTT
TRBV20-1	NA	many	TRBJ1-4	CSARGTATNEKLFF	TGCAGTGCTAGAGGGACAGCAACTAATGAAAAACTGTTTTTT
TRBV18	NA	NA	TRBJ2-2	CASSSDSTGELFF	TGTGCCAGCTCATCAGACAGCACCGGGGAGCTGTTTTTT
TRBV6-5	TRBD2	few	TRBJ2-3	CASSYSPGLAMRSDTQYF	TGTGCCAGCAGTTACTCACCGGGACTAGCTATGAGATCAGATACGCAGTATTTT
TRBV4-3	TRBD2	many	TRBJ2-3	CASSQDPGLASGDTQYF	TGCGCCAGCAGCCAAGATCCGGGACTAGCGTCCGGAGATACGCAGTATTTT
TRBV9	NA	many	TRBJ2-5	CASSVLGRGGQETQYF	TGTGCCAGCAGCGTATTGGGCAGGGGAGGCCAAGAGACCCAGTACTTC
TRBV5-6	NA	many	TRBJ2-7	CASSSIGTETYEQYF	TGTGCCAGCAGCTCCATCGGGACCGAGACCTACGAGCAGTACTTC
TRBV6-1	NA	many	TRBJ2-7	CASSEEGRHSSYEQYF	TGTGCCAGCAGTGAAGAGGGACGCCACAGCTCCTACGAGCAGTACTTC
TRBV9	NA	few	TRBJ2-1	CASSVGLVYNEQFF	TGTGCCAGCAGCGTAGGTCTGGTGTACAATGAGCAGTTCTTC
TRBV27	NA	many	TRBJ1-2	CASMERGRGYTF	TGTGCCAGCATGGAGAGGGGTCGAGGCTACACCTTC
TRBV30	NA	few	TRBJ2-3	CAWSGSTDTQYF	TGTGCCTGGAGCGGGAGCACAGATACGCAGTATTTT
TRBV7-2	NA	many	TRBJ2-5	CASSFSEVDETQYF	TGTGCCAGCAGCTTCTCGGAGGTTGATGAGACCCAGTACTTC
TRBV19	NA	many	TRBJ1-5	CASSPVADSLGPQHF	TGTGCCAGTAGCCCAGTAGCGGACAGCTTAGGACCCCAGCATTTT
TRBV20-1	TRBD2	NA	TRBJ2-1	CSARVNAPGASGRWNEQFF	TGCAGTGCTAGAGTTAATGCCCCCGGGGCTAGCGGGAGATGGAATGAGCAGTTCTTC
TRBV5-6	NA	many	TRBJ2-3	CASARGSTDTQYF	TGTGCCAGCGCTAGGGGGAGCACAGATACGCAGTATTTT
TRBV6-5	TRBD2	NA	TRBJ2-1	CASSSGKTNEQFF	TGTGCCAGCAGTAGCGGGAAGACCAATGAGCAGTTCTTC
TRBV7-2	NA	many	TRBJ2-3	CASSNQGSQYF	TGTGCCAGCAGCAACCAGGGGTCGCAGTATTTT
TRBV11-2	NA	many	TRBJ2-1	CASSLMVFGTSKFDEQFF	TGTGCCAGCAGCCTGATGGTTTTCGGGACAAGTAAGTTCGATGAGCAGTTCTTC
TRBV12-3/TRBV12-4	NA	many	TRBJ2-3	CASSLEGGIDTQYF	TGTGCCAGCAGTTTAGAAGGGGGAATTGATACGCAGTATTTT
TRBV7-9	NA	many	TRBJ2-7	CASSPGRRYEQYF	TGTGCCAGCAGCCCCGGGAGACGCTACGAGCAGTACTTC
TRBV6-1	TRBD2	few	TRBJ2-3	CASSGLATPGTDTQYF	TGTGCCAGCAGTGGACTAGCCACCCCCGGCACAGATACGCAGTATTTT
TRBV7-2	NA	many	TRBJ1-4	CASSLTGRRDNEKLFF	TGTGCCAGCAGCTTAACAGGGAGAAGGGATAATGAAAAACTGTTTTTT
TRBV7-9	NA	NA	TRBJ1-1	CASSPGLVNTEAFF	TGTGCCAGCAGCCCCGGTTTGGTGAACACTGAAGCTTTCTTT
TRBV4-3	NA	NA	TRBJ1-4	CASSQDGGATNEELFF	TGCGCCAGCAGCCAAGATGGAGGGGCGACTAATGAAGAACTGTTTTTT
TRBV9	NA	many	TRBJ2-2	CASTPAGSGELFF	TGTGCCAGCACCCCCGCGGGGTCCGGGGAGCTGTTTTTT
TRBV5-5	TRBD2	few	TRBJ2-1	CASSLTPLLAGVNEQFF	TGTGCCAGCAGCTTAACCCCCCTACTAGCGGGAGTCAATGAGCAGTTCTTC
TRBV20-1	NA	many	TRBJ1-6	CSARVPGLPNSPLHF	TGCAGTGCTAGAGTCCCGGGACTGCCTAATTCACCCCTCCACTTT
TRBV12-3/TRBV12-4	TRBD1	many	TRBJ1-3	CASSRQGASNTIYF	TGTGCCAGCAGTAGACAGGGGGCAAGCAACACCATATATTTT
TRBV15	NA	many	TRBJ2-7	CATSRGALEEQYF	TGTGCCACCAGCAGAGGGGCCTTGGAAGAGCAGTACTTC
TRBV20-1	NA	many	TRBJ2-1	CSARDRERDLTIYNEQFF	TGCAGTGCTAGAGATCGGGAAAGGGATTTAACCATCTACAATGAGCAGTTCTTC
TRBV19	NA	NA	TRBJ1-5	CASSVSNRSNQPQHF	TGTGCCAGTAGTGTATCAAACAGATCCAATCAGCCCCAGCATTTT
TRBV30	NA	NA	TRBJ2-7	CAWSVAGKGSYEQYF	TGTGCCTGGAGTGTCGCAGGGAAGGGATCCTACGAGCAGTACTTC
TRBV6-5	TRBD1	many	TRBJ2-1	CASRPGTGHNEQFF	TGTGCCAGCAGACCCGGGACAGGGCACAATGAGCAGTTCTTC
TRBV7-3	TRBD2	many	TRBJ2-1	CASSPREGFDNEQFF	TGTGCCAGCAGCCCGCGGGAGGGCTTCGACAATGAGCAGTTCTTC
TRBV7-7	NA	many	TRBJ2-7	CASSPSAGSSHEQYF	TGTGCTAGCAGCCCTAGCGCAGGTAGCTCTCACGAGCAGTACTTC
TRBV7-9	NA	many	TRBJ2-1	CASSTRGSYNEQFF	TGTGCCAGCAGCACAAGGGGCTCCTACAATGAGCAGTTCTTC
TRBV25-1	NA	many	TRBJ2-5	CASSELGSGETQYF	TGTGCCAGCAGTGAATTGGGGAGTGGGGAGACCCAGTACTTC
TRBV14	NA	NA	TRBJ2-7	CASSQYHGAHEQYF	TGTGCCAGCAGCCAATATCATGGGGCCCACGAGCAGTACTTC
TRBV7-9	NA	many	TRBJ1-5	CASSSQENQPQHF	TGTGCCAGCAGCTCACAGGAAAATCAGCCCCAGCATTTT
TRBV10-3	TRBD2	many	TRBJ2-1	CAISGGTSGPHNEQFF	TGTGCCATCAGTGGGGGGACTAGCGGACCGCACAATGAGCAGTTCTTC
TRBV12-3/TRBV12-4	TRBD1	many	TRBJ2-7	CASSTEPSTGAEQYF	TGTGCCAGCAGTACCGAGCCATCCACAGGGGCCGAGCAGTACTTC
TRBV6-1	TRBD1	many	TRBJ2-1	CASSEPWDRNYNEQFF	TGTGCCAGCAGTGAACCGTGGGACAGGAACTACAATGAGCAGTTCTTC
TRBV9	TRBD2	many	TRBJ2-1	CASSVGAGSVYNEQFF	TGTGCCAGCAGCGTAGGAGCGGGGAGCGTCTACAATGAGCAGTTCTTC
TRBV10-2	TRBD1	many	TRBJ2-7	CASSRTGSEQYF	TGCGCCAGCAGCCGGACAGGGTCCGAGCAGTACTTC
TRBV4-2	TRBD2	many	TRBJ2-7	CASSPLRGSGPNEQYF	TGTGCCAGCAGCCCCCTACGCGGGAGTGGCCCTAACGAGCAGTACTTC
TRBV28	TRBD1	few	TRBJ2-7	CASSSWDRKTYEQYF	TGTGCCAGCAGTTCCTGGGACAGGAAAACCTACGAGCAGTACTTC